This T cell receptor beta chain derives from a study of cytomegalovirus exposure and HLA in healthy donors. The PCR employed 60 Vbeta primers together with 13 Jbeta primers. Produced via immunoSEQ multiplex PCR; TCRdb's table is partial and in-frame only. The sample yields about 110,000 clones, about two thirds seen once. A word on this clone: Different DNA sequences within this sample yield the same CDR3.

From germline, CDR1 is SGHNT and CDR2 YYREEE (reference sequence). With 5 bases removed from V and 8 bases from J, the gap between germline ends came to 13 bases. The CDR3 sequence is 12 residues long. The clonotype originates from a female donor in good health and CMV-seronegative. The sample consisted of PBMCs. This sequence joins TRBV5-4 and TRBJ1-2; a possible D gene is TRBD1 (6 bases). DNA of the CDR3: TGTGCCAGCAGACTGGACAGCTACGGCTACACCTTC. Its translation is CASRLDSYGYTF.